This entry lists 11 T cell receptor beta chains sequenced from one sample in a study of shared clonotypes between healthy human individuals. This table comes from immunoSEQ multiplex PCR, and its TCRdb copy is limited to in-frame clones, with some not included. The data contain around 1 million clones, 60% to 85% of them singletons. The sequenced sample consisted of memory CD4+ T cells sorted from blood. Indicated subset: CD45RA-negative fraction. All receptors come from a man aged 18 to 35 in good health.

This clone has just a few counts. This chain links TRBV12-5 with TRBJ2-1; 11 bases map to TRBD2. The CDR3 is 18 amino acids. CDR1 and CDR2 from the germline V gene are LGHNT and FRNRAP. With V trimmed by 3 bases and J by 3 bases, 10 bases remained unmatched. CDR3 bases: TGTGCTAGTGGTTTACGAAAGCTAGCGGGAGGTAACTACAATGAGCAGTTCTTC. It encodes CASGLRKLAGGNYNEQFF.

This chain joins TRBV10-3 and TRBJ1-1; 11 positions match TRBD1. Germline CDR1 is ENHRY and CDR2 is SYGVKD. J lost 3 bases, V lost 9 bases, and 3 bases had no gene match. This CDR3 is built from 13 residues. CDR3: CAIGTGGYTEAFF. The CDR3 nucleotides are TGTGCCATAGGGACAGGGGGTTACACTGAAGCTTTCTTT.

Only a few counts were recorded for this clone. The V gene is TRBV4-2, the J gene TRBJ1-1; 7 bases are a match to TRBD1. From germline, CDR1 is LGHNA and CDR2 YNFKEQ. The CDR3 covers 13 residues. The J segment lost 6 bases and the V segment lost 1 base, leaving 2 bases of the junction unmatched. CDR3 nucleotides: TGTGCCAGCAGCCAAGGACAGGGTCCTGAAGCTTTCTTT. This codes for CASSQGQGPEAFF.

This clone was recorded once. This sequence joins TRBV5-4 and TRBJ2-5, with 9 bases that match TRBD1. CDR3 length: 14 residues. Germline CDR1 and CDR2: SGHNT and YYREEE (reference sequence). The ends lost 6 bases at V and 3 bases at J; junction bases unmatched: 6. The CDR3 sequence is CASNQDRGKETQYF. The CDR3 DNA reads as TGTGCCAGCAACCAGGACAGGGGAAAAGAGACCCAGTACTTC.

This clone has just a few counts. This chain joins TRBV19 and TRBJ2-2, with TRBD2 matching over 7 bases. The CDR3 runs to 16 residues. The junction had 10 bases not matched to a gene; V was cut back by 6 bases and J by 3 bases. Germline V CDR1 and CDR2: LNHDA, SQIVND (reference sequence). CDR3 sequence reads: CASRRSGVGYTGELFF. The CDR3 DNA sequence: TGTGCCAGTAGGCGAAGCGGGGTTGGGTACACCGGGGAGCTGTTTTTT.

The J gene is TRBJ2-2, the V gene TRBV27, with a weak D call TRBD1 (6 bases). Deletions cut 3 bases from V and 0 bases from J, with 8 bases between. The germline CDR1 and CDR2 sequences are MNHEY and SMNVEV (reference sequence). The CDR3 length is 15 residues. CDR3 region: CASSFEGANTGELFF. The CDR3 bases are TGTGCCAGCAGTTTTGAGGGGGCGAACACCGGGGAGCTGTTTTTT.

V gene TRBV27 combines with J gene TRBJ2-5; D uncertain. This CDR3 has 14 residues. Germline loops: CDR1 MNHEY, CDR2 SMNVEV (reference sequence). V lost 7 bases and J 2 bases, leaving 14 bases between the germline ends. As DNA, the CDR3 is TGTGCCAGCAAGAAGACCCACCTACAAGAGACCCAGTACTTC. It yields the protein CASKKTHLQETQYF.

This clone was seen a handful of times. V usage is TRBV30 and J usage is TRBJ1-5; D is ambiguous. With 2 bases removed from V and 8 bases from J, the gap between germline ends came to 19 bases. Germline CDR1 reads GTSNPN; CDR2 reads SVGIG (reference sequence). The CDR3 runs 15 residues. The CDR3 region is CAWSLKAPSREPQHF. CDR3 DNA sequence: TGTGCCTGGAGTCTAAAGGCCCCGTCCCGTGAGCCCCAGCATTTT.

V usage is TRBV10-2 and J usage is TRBJ2-3; 9 bases map to TRBD1. The CDR3 is made up of 15 amino acids. The germline V gene has CDR1 WSHSY and CDR2 SAAADI. Trimming removed 8 bases from V and 1 base from J; junction bases left unmatched: 7. The CDR3 DNA reads TGCGCCAGCTCACAACAGGGGGCGGGCACAGATACGCAGTATTTT. This gives the protein CASSQQGAGTDTQYF.

The J gene is TRBJ1-1, the V gene TRBV2; no firm D call. The germline V gene has CDR1 SNHLY and CDR2 FYNNEI. The length of the CDR3 is 13 residues. V lost 1 base to trimming and J lost 3 bases, with 6 bases between them. The chain's CDR3 is CASSEGMDTEAFF. CDR3 sequence (DNA): TGTGCCAGCAGTGAAGGGATGGACACTGAAGCTTTCTTT.

The chain combines TRBV5-4 with TRBJ1-1; TRBD1 agrees at 8 bases. V lost 6 bases, J lost 5 bases, and 9 bases stayed unmatched. Germline V CDR1 and CDR2: SGHNT, YYREEE (reference sequence). The CDR3 is 14 residues long. In nucleotides, the CDR3 is TGTGCCAGCAACCAAGACAGGGGACGAACTGAAGCTTTCTTT. This codes for CASNQDRGRTEAFF.